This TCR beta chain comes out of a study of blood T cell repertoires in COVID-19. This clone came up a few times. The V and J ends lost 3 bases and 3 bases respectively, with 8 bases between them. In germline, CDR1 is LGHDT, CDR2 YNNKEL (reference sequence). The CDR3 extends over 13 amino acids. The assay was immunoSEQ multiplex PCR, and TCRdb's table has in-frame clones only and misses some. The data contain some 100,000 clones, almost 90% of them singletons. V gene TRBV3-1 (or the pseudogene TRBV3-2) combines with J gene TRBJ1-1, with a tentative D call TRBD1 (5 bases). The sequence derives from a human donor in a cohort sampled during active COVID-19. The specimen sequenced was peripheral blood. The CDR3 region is CASSQTEDTEAFF. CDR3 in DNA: TGTGCCAGCAGCCAGACAGAGGACACTGAAGCTTTCTTT.